A single sample gave rise to the 20 T cell receptor beta chains below, sequenced in a study of blood T cell repertoires in COVID-19. Using immunoSEQ multiplex PCR, the repertoire was profiled, and TCRdb retains in-frame clones only, with some absent. The table shows 150,000 to 200,000 clones, with about 88% occurring only once. Sequenced material: peripheral blood. These receptors all stem from a man aged 18 to 29 who had recovered from COVID-19.

The chain couples TRBV15 to TRBJ2-7, with D perhaps TRBD1 (6 bases). Germline lookup yields CDR1 LNHNV and CDR2 YYDKDF (reference sequence). The CDR3 is made up of 16 amino acids. V was cut by 0 bases and J by 2 bases, with 14 bases left in between. CDR3 nucleotides: TGTGCCACCAGCAGAGATTTAGGGGCAGGGGCCTACGAGCAGTACTTC. Its translation is CATSRDLGAGAYEQYF.

This chain joins TRBV6-6 and TRBJ1-3, with unresolved D. Germline V gene lookup returns CDR1 MNHNY and CDR2 SVGAGI (reference sequence). V was pared by 3 bases and J by 4 bases, with 13 bases between. This CDR3 is 15 amino acids long. CDR3 in DNA: TGTGCCAGCAGTTATTTGAGGGTGTCAGGAAACACCATATATTTT. As protein: CASSYLRVSGNTIYF.

The chain uses TRBV24-1 and TRBJ2-5, with 10 bases lining up with TRBD1. The CDR3 consists of 16 residues. The junction had 2 bases not matched to a gene; V was cut back by 2 bases and J by 0 bases. The V gene's germline CDR1 is KGHDR and CDR2 SFDVKD. In DNA, the CDR3 is TGTGCCACCAGTGATTGGGGGACAGGGGACCAAGAGACCCAGTACTTC. Translation gives CATSDWGTGDQETQYF.

This chain links TRBV19 with TRBJ2-1; 9 positions match TRBD1. Trimming at V came to 2 bases and at J to 8 bases, leaving 7 bases not matched to a gene. This CDR3 has 15 amino acids. Germline V gene sequence: CDR1 LNHDA, CDR2 SQIVND (reference sequence). The CDR3 region is CASSIRGQGRDEQFF. CDR3 nucleotides: TGTGCCAGTAGTATAAGAGGACAGGGGCGCGATGAGCAGTTCTTC.

J is TRBJ2-3 and V is TRBV4-1; perhaps TRBD1 as D (5 bases). With 4 bases removed from V and 1 base from J, the gap between germline ends came to 12 bases. The CDR3 has 15 amino acids. The germline gives CDR1 MGHRA, CDR2 YSYEKL. DNA of the CDR3: TGCGCCAGCAGCCGAACGGACACACGCACAGATACGCAGTATTTT. Translation: CASSRTDTRTDTQYF.

The chain employs TRBV3-1 (or the pseudogene TRBV3-2) and TRBJ1-1; 11 positions match TRBD1. This CDR3 spans 15 amino acids. Trimming at V came to 1 base and at J to 4 bases, leaving 2 bases not matched to a gene. Germline V gene data show CDR1 as LGHDT and CDR2 as YNNKEL (reference sequence). This CDR3 reads CASSQVGTGGTEAFF. The CDR3 DNA follows: TGTGCCAGCAGCCAAGTAGGGACAGGGGGCACTGAAGCTTTCTTT.

The rearrangement joins TRBV12-3 or TRBV12-4 to TRBJ1-1; no definite D call. Trimming pared 6 bases from V and 4 bases from J, leaving 9 bases between. The CDR3 sequence is 12 residues long. The CDR3 here is CASSPGGTEAFF. CDR3 bases: TGTGCCAGCAGCCCCGGCGGCACTGAAGCTTTCTTT.

The chain couples TRBV3-1 (or the pseudogene TRBV3-2) to TRBJ1-4, with D hard to call. Germline V CDR1 and CDR2: LGHDT, YNNKEL (reference sequence). The CDR3 is 15 residues long. Deletions cut 3 bases from V and 0 bases from J, with 8 bases between. CDR3: CASSQRAATNEKLFF. CDR3 in DNA: TGTGCCAGCAGCCAGAGGGCAGCAACTAATGAAAAACTGTTTTTT.

This clone was detected a few times. V is TRBV11-3 and J is TRBJ2-5; perhaps TRBD1 as D (5 bases). Trimming cost V 2 bases and J 5 bases, with 9 bases left between them. The CDR3 consists of 13 residues. Germline values: CDR1 SGHNT, CDR2 YENEEA. The CDR3 here is CASSLQGWETQYF. The CDR3 DNA reads TGTGCCAGCAGCTTACAGGGATGGGAGACCCAGTACTTC.

The chain is built from TRBV5-6 and TRBJ1-5; 7 nucleotides align to TRBD1. The germline gives CDR1 SGHDT, CDR2 YYEEEE. V lost 0 bases and J lost 3; bases outside the gene matches: 6. The CDR3 is made up of 16 amino acids. DNA of the CDR3: TGTGCCAGCAGCTTGGGGATGGGACAGAACAATCAGCCCCAGCATTTT. It is translated as CASSLGMGQNNQPQHF. Filled out from reference TRBV5-6 and TRBJ1-5, the complete variable domain reads DAGVTQSPTHLIKTRGQQVTLRCSPKSGHDTVSWYQQALGQGPQFIFQYYEEEERQRGNFPDRFSGHQFPNYSSELNVNALLLGDSALYLCASSLGMGQNNQPQHFGDGTRLSIL.

This chain joins TRBV19 and TRBJ2-7, with D tentatively TRBD1 (5 bases). Per germline, CDR1 LNHDA and CDR2 SQIVND (reference sequence). CDR3 length equals 14 residues. The V end was cut by 3 bases, the J end by 5 bases, with 14 bases between. This CDR3 is CASSIGIGVDEQYF. In DNA, the CDR3 is TGTGCCAGTAGTATTGGTATAGGGGTTGACGAGCAGTACTTC.

V gene TRBV9 combines with J gene TRBJ1-1, with 7 nucleotides matching TRBD1. The V gene's germline CDR1 is SGDLS and CDR2 YYNGEE. V was clipped by 0 bases and J by 8 bases; unmatched bases: 10. The CDR3 spans 15 residues. CDR3 loop: CASSVGAGGRSEAFF. The DNA of the CDR3 is TGTGCCAGCAGCGTAGGGGCAGGGGGTAGATCGGAAGCTTTCTTT.

CDR3 coding DNA: TGTGCCAGCAGCTTCGGGGGGGGAGTTGAAGCTTTCTTT. Translating gives CASSFGGGVEAFF. This chain connects TRBV5-4 to TRBJ1-1; tentative D call: TRBD1 (5 bases). The V and J ends lost 2 bases and 7 bases respectively, with 12 bases between them. This CDR3 is 13 amino acids long. Germline CDR1 is SGHNT and CDR2 is YYREEE (reference sequence).

The rearrangement links TRBV12-3 or TRBV12-4 to TRBJ2-5, with unresolved D. This CDR3 spans 11 amino acids. Trimming left V 3 bases short and J 13 bases short, with 12 bases between. This CDR3 reads CASSFGQVAYF. CDR3 coding DNA: TGTGCCAGCAGTTTTGGTCAGGTGGCGTACTTC.

The chain links TRBV10-3 to TRBJ1-3, with TRBD1 identical over 7 bases. CDR3 length equals 14 residues. J was trimmed by 4 bases and V by 10 bases; bases with no gene match: 10. CDR1 and CDR2 (germline): ENHRY, SYGVKD. CDR3: CATAYGTEGNTIYF. The CDR3 region has the DNA TGTGCCACCGCGTATGGGACAGAAGGAAACACCATATATTTT.

As to this clone: Other DNA sequences from this sample encode an identical CDR3 as well. DNA of the CDR3: TGTGCCAGCAGCCAGGATGGTTATCCTCAACTTGGGCAGACTGGCTACACCTTC. Its protein product is CASSQDGYPQLGQTGYTF. V and J are TRBV14 and TRBJ1-2; D is unresolved. The V end was cut by 3 bases, the J end by 7 bases, with 27 bases between. CDR1 and CDR2 from the germline V gene are SGHDN and FVKESK. The CDR3 sequence is 18 residues long.

For the CDR3, the DNA is TGCAGCGGTCAGGGTTCCTACGAGCAGTACTTC. Amino acids: CSGQGSYEQYF. The V gene is TRBV29-1, the J gene TRBJ2-7; tentatively, D is TRBD1 (5 bases). From germline, CDR1 is SQVTM and CDR2 ANQGSEA. This CDR3 contains 11 residues. With 7 bases removed from V and 1 base from J, the gap between germline ends came to 8 bases.

This chain uses TRBV5-8 with TRBJ1-5, with 9 bases matching TRBD1. Losses at the gene ends were 4 bases for V and 4 bases for J; bases not matched to a gene: 6. The CDR3 covers 15 residues. Germline V lookup: CDR1 SGHTS, CDR2 YDEGEE. The CDR3 nucleotides read TGTGCCAGCAGCCCGGGGACAGGGCCTAATCAGCCCCAGCATTTT. This gives the protein CASSPGTGPNQPQHF.

J is TRBJ1-4 and V is TRBV18, with unresolved D. The CDR3 consists of 15 residues. Germline assignment: CDR1 KGHSH and CDR2 LQKENI. V dropped 1 base and J dropped 8 bases, with 14 bases sitting between them. The CDR3 here is CASSPQTPGGEKLFF. The CDR3 nucleotides read TGTGCCAGCTCACCACAAACCCCGGGAGGCGAAAAACTGTTTTTT.

This clone came up once. V and J are TRBV7-9 and TRBJ2-5, with 13 bases lining up with TRBD2. The J segment lost 5 bases and the V segment lost 5 bases, leaving 5 bases of the junction unmatched. Germline CDR1 reads SEHNR; CDR2 reads FQNEAQ (reference sequence). This CDR3 contains 15 residues. The CDR3 protein is CASSIWTSGSETQYF. The CDR3 region has the DNA TGTGCCAGCAGCATTTGGACTAGCGGGAGCGAGACCCAGTACTTC.